What follows are 31 T cell receptor beta chains derived from one specimen sequenced in a study of T cell repertoires in cytomegalovirus infection. MiXCR, run by TCRdb on the reads, gives a single entry per CDR3 protein. The table includes some 300,000 distinct CDR3 sequences, around 10% detected once. The sample was PBMCs. These receptors came from a human donor in good health (CMV status not recorded). Some clones in this sample may be carry-over from other donors' samples.

The sample holds many counts of this clonotype. The chain recombines TRBV25-1 with TRBJ1-5; D is ambiguous. Trimming removed 2 bases at V and 6 bases at J, with 11 bases between. CDR1 MGHDK and CDR2 SYGVNS come from the germline V gene. The CDR3 consists of 14 residues. The CDR3 loop reads CASSEADWGQPQHF. CDR3 DNA: TGTGCCAGCAGTGAAGCGGATTGGGGTCAGCCCCAGCATTTT. The variable domain in full, with the rest retrieved from reference TRBV25-1 and TRBJ1-5, is EADIYQTPRYLVIGTGKKITLECSQTMGHDKMYWYQQDPGMELHLIHYSYGVNSTEKGDLSSESTVSRIRTEHFPLTLESARPSHTSQYLCASSEADWGQPQHFGDGTRLSIL.

The sample holds many counts of this clonotype. CDR3 residues: CASSEFGGRAEAFF. CDR3 sequence (DNA): TGTGCCAGCAGTGAATTCGGGGGTCGGGCTGAAGCTTTCTTT. The genes are TRBV25-1 and TRBJ1-1, with D tentatively TRBD1 (5 bases). The germline V and J ends were trimmed by 1 base and 6 bases, with 12 bases remaining between them. This CDR3 region has 14 residues. Germline CDR1 and CDR2: MGHDK and SYGVNS.

At least ten counts were recorded for this clonotype. The chain is built from TRBV6-1 and TRBJ2-7, with D unclear. V was shortened by 3 bases and J by 0 bases, with 6 bases between the two germline ends. The CDR3 spans 13 residues. Per germline, CDR1 MNHNS and CDR2 SASEGT. CDR3 in amino acids: CASSEFNSYEQYV. The CDR3 nucleotides read TGTGCCAGCAGTGAGTTTAACTCCTACGAGCAGTACGTC.

In its sample, this clonotype was seen a few times. The chain is built from TRBV29-1 and TRBJ1-4; unclear D gene. Germline CDR1 and CDR2: SQVTM and ANQGSEA. Between the trimmed V and J ends, which lost 7 bases and 7 bases, there was a span of 13 bases. The CDR3 loop spans 12 amino acids. This CDR3 reads CSAANGLEKLFF. The CDR3 DNA reads TGCAGCGCCGCAAATGGCCTTGAAAAACTGTTTTTT.

In this sample, this clonotype turned up many times. The chain uses TRBV7-2 and TRBJ2-7; perhaps TRBD2 as D (5 bases). V was shortened by 5 bases and J by 3 bases, with 17 bases between the two germline ends. CDR1 and CDR2 from the germline V gene are SGHTA and FQGNSA. There are 15 residues in the CDR3. In DNA form, the CDR3 reads TGTGCCAGCAGCCTGCGCCCAAGCCGGGACTACGAGCAGTACTTC. Translated, it gives CASSLRPSRDYEQYF.

This clonotype has just a few counts. In DNA, the CDR3 is TGTGCCAGCAGTCTCACGACGGCTTTTGGCTACACCTTC. This translates into CASSLTTAFGYTF. V gene TRBV12-3 or TRBV12-4 combines with J gene TRBJ1-2; no firm D call. The CDR3 covers 13 residues. With 5 bases removed from V and 7 bases from J, the gap between germline ends came to 14 bases.

This clonotype occurred many times. The chain couples TRBV7-8 to TRBJ2-5; the match to TRBD2 covers 8 bases. This CDR3 has 15 amino acids. Losses at the gene ends were 3 bases for V and 1 base for J; bases not matched to a gene: 4. CDR1 and CDR2 from the germline V gene are SGHVS and FQNEAQ. The CDR3 is CASSFAGGSQETQYF. CDR3 coding DNA: TGTGCCAGCAGCTTCGCGGGGGGCAGCCAAGAGACCCAGTACTTC.

This clonotype occurred many times. The chain recombines TRBV29-1 with TRBJ1-4; D uncertain. The germline V gene has CDR1 SQVTM and CDR2 ANQGSEA. V was pared by 6 bases and J by 7 bases, with 15 bases between. This CDR3 is built from 13 residues. The CDR3 nucleotides read TGCAGCGTCCCCAGCGACAACGGTGAAAAACTGTTTTTT. Its translation: CSVPSDNGEKLFF. Full variable domain (missing parts from reference TRBV29-1 and TRBJ1-4): SAVISQKPSRDICQRGTSLTIQCQVDSQVTMMFWYRQQPGQSLTLIATANQGSEATYESGFVIDKFPISRPNLTFSTLTVSNMSPEDSSIYLCSVPSDNGEKLFFGSGTQLSVL.

This clonotype was seen ten or more times. This rearrangement joins TRBV7-2 to TRBJ2-7; D is undetermined. Germline CDR1 is SGHTA and CDR2 is FQGNSA. The CDR3 loop spans 12 amino acids. V was clipped by 5 bases and J by 4 bases, with 9 bases between them. The CDR3, as DNA: TGTGCCAGCAGCACAACAGCGTACGAGCAGTACTTC. It translates to CASSTTAYEQYF.

This clonotype was detected a few times. The gene calls are TRBV29-1 and TRBJ2-3, with D possibly being TRBD2 (6 bases). Trimming took 0 bases from V and 0 from J, leaving 7 bases between them. From germline, CDR1 is SQVTM and CDR2 ANQGSEA. This CDR3 is 14 amino acids long. CDR3: CSVEERGSTDTQYF. The CDR3 region has the DNA TGCAGCGTTGAAGAGCGGGGTAGCACAGATACGCAGTATTTT.

This clonotype was counted at least ten times. The chain carries TRBV5-4 and TRBJ2-3, with D perhaps given as TRBD1 or TRBD2 (5 bases each). Looked up from germline, CDR1 is SGHNT and CDR2 is YYREEE (reference sequence). V was pared by 0 bases and J by 0 bases, with 11 bases between. The CDR3 is made up of 16 amino acids. The DNA of the CDR3 is TGTGCCAGCAGCTTGGAAGGGACCATAAGCACAGATACGCAGTATTTT. Translated: CASSLEGTISTDTQYF.

Many counts were recorded for this clonotype. V is TRBV5-5 and J is TRBJ2-5, with D perhaps matching TRBD2 (5 bases). Deletions cut 0 bases from V and 7 bases from J, with 16 bases between. This CDR3 has 15 amino acids. Germline assignment: CDR1 SGHKS and CDR2 YYEKEE (reference sequence). CDR3 bases: TGTGCCAGCAGCTTGGCTGAGTTCGGGGTGGGGACCCAGTACTTC. This translates into CASSLAEFGVGTQYF.

This clonotype was recorded at least ten times. This chain uses TRBV28 with TRBJ1-5; 10 bases fit TRBD1. The trim removed 6 bases at V and 4 bases at J, leaving 6 bases unmatched. CDR1 and CDR2 from the germline V gene are MDHEN and SYDVKM. The CDR3 consists of 15 residues. This CDR3 reads CASRFGTGVNQPQHF. Written as DNA, the CDR3 is TGTGCCAGCAGATTCGGGACAGGGGTGAATCAGCCCCAGCATTTT.

This clonotype was observed many times. The gene calls are TRBV19 and TRBJ2-3; D is ambiguous. The CDR3 length is 15 residues. In germline, CDR1 is LNHDA, CDR2 SQIVND (reference sequence). V lost 7 bases and J 0 bases, leaving 14 bases between the germline ends. This CDR3 is CASKRAELSTDTQYF. For the CDR3, the DNA is TGTGCCAGTAAAAGGGCAGAGCTGAGCACAGATACGCAGTATTTT.

The sample holds many counts of this clonotype. The chain combines TRBV7-9 with TRBJ2-7, with D perhaps assigned TRBD1 or TRBD2 (5 bases each). The CDR3 contains 14 residues. Trimming took 5 bases from V and 2 from J, leaving 13 bases between them. Germline CDR1 is SEHNR and CDR2 is FQNEAQ (reference sequence). This CDR3 reads CASSPGDGPYEQYV. DNA for the CDR3: TGTGCCAGCAGCCCTGGGGACGGTCCCTACGAGCAGTACGTC.

This clonotype was seen many times. One end of the junction varies from germline; a read error may be responsible. The chain combines TRBV19 with TRBJ1-4; unclear D gene. Germline lookup yields CDR1 LNHDA and CDR2 SQIVND (reference sequence). The CDR3 is made up of 15 amino acids. For the CDR3, the DNA is TGTGCCAGTAGTTTAGACGGATCAACTAATGAAAAACTGTTTTTT. Its translation is CASSLDGSTNEKLFF.

This clonotype was seen many times. The CDR3 DNA reads as TGTGCCAGCAGTGTCGGTCCCGCAGATACGCAGTATTTT. It specifies CASSVGPADTQYF. The V and J genes are TRBV6-4 and TRBJ2-3; no reliable D call. The germline V and J ends were trimmed by 4 bases and 4 bases, with 9 bases remaining between them. Looked up from germline, CDR1 is MRHNA and CDR2 is SNTAGT. The CDR3 is 13 amino acids.

This clonotype was counted ten times or more. This rearrangement joins TRBV7-9 to TRBJ2-1, with TRBD2 as a possible D gene (6 bases). Germline V gene data show CDR1 as SEHNR and CDR2 as FQNEAQ (reference sequence). This CDR3 comprises 12 residues. The V end lost 5 bases, the J end lost 7 bases, and 9 bases lay between the germline ends. This CDR3 reads CASSPSGNEQFF. CDR3 DNA: TGTGCCAGCAGCCCAAGCGGGAATGAGCAGTTCTTC.

The table lists this clonotype with many counts. The chain couples TRBV20-1 to TRBJ1-5; the D gene is possibly TRBD1 (6 bases). This CDR3 is 12 amino acids long. Per the germline V gene, CDR1 is DFQATT and CDR2 is SNEGSKA (reference sequence). The V gene lost 8 bases and the J gene lost 6 bases, with 14 bases spanning the gap. The CDR3 bases are TGCAGTACCCAAACAGGGCCTCAGCCCCAGCATTTT. It specifies CSTQTGPQPQHF.

This clonotype was found a few times. As DNA, the CDR3 is TGTGCCAGCAGCTCCGGGCCCCCCCCAGAGACCCAGTACTTC. Translation: CASSSGPPPETQYF. The chain joins TRBV7-3 to TRBJ2-5; no definite D call. The CDR3 runs 14 residues. Germline CDR1 SGHTA, CDR2 FQGTGA. With 4 bases removed from V and 4 bases from J, the gap between germline ends came to 13 bases.

In this sample, this clonotype turned up many times. The chain has TRBV28 and TRBJ2-5; D is undetermined. V lost 3 bases to trimming and J lost 0 bases, with 11 bases between them. This CDR3 region has 15 residues. Germline V CDR1 and CDR2: MDHEN, SYDVKM. The CDR3 loop is CASSFGLGHQETQYF. CDR3 in DNA: TGTGCCAGCAGTTTCGGTTTAGGGCACCAAGAGACCCAGTACTTC.

The rearrangement links TRBV12-3 or TRBV12-4 to TRBJ1-5; 7 nucleotides agree with TRBD1. With 6 bases clipped from V and 4 bases from J, the junction kept 12 bases outside the gene matches. The CDR3 runs to 16 residues. The CDR3 reads CASRPTGAGWNQPQHF. The CDR3 nucleotides are TGTGCCAGCAGGCCTACAGGGGCCGGTTGGAATCAGCCCCAGCATTTT.

This clonotype has at least ten counts. The rearrangement links TRBV5-5 to TRBJ2-7, with D perhaps TRBD2 (5 bases). The V end was cut by 0 bases, the J end by 5 bases, with 12 bases between. This CDR3 spans 14 amino acids. Germline CDR1 and CDR2: SGHKS and YYEKEE (reference sequence). As DNA, the CDR3 is TGTGCCAGCAGCTTGGCCCCGGAGGCTCACGAGCAGTACTTC. It specifies CASSLAPEAHEQYF.

This clonotype was detected many times. The V gene is TRBV6-5, the J gene TRBJ1-2; tentatively, D is TRBD1 (6 bases). Deletions cut 0 bases from V and 6 bases from J, with 8 bases between. The germline V gene encodes CDR1 MNHEY and CDR2 SVGAGI. The CDR3 consists of 13 residues. The CDR3 DNA follows: TGTGCCAGCAGTTACTCAGGGGGGGATGGCTACACCTTC. Its translation: CASSYSGGDGYTF.

This clonotype appeared many times. The chain carries TRBV20-1 and TRBJ2-7; TRBD1 is a possible D gene (6 bases). In germline, CDR1 is DFQATT, CDR2 SNEGSKA (reference sequence). This CDR3 is 12 amino acids long. The ends were cut back, 5 bases at V and 2 bases at J, with 10 bases in the middle. The CDR3 is CSAGTLAYEQYV. The CDR3 nucleotides read TGCAGTGCTGGGACACTGGCCTACGAGCAGTACGTC.

This clonotype was picked up many times. The chain combines TRBV6-5 with TRBJ1-1; no clear D gene. The CDR3 consists of 14 residues. From germline, CDR1 is MNHEY and CDR2 SVGAGI. Trimming took 2 bases from V and 3 from J, leaving 10 bases between them. CDR3 sequence (DNA): TGTGCCAGCAGTTACAAGAGTGGGCACACTGAAGCTTTCTTT. Protein: CASSYKSGHTEAFF.

This clonotype occurred many times. This sequence joins TRBV12-3 or TRBV12-4 and TRBJ1-6; D gene ambiguous. Trimming pared 4 bases from V and 15 bases from J, leaving 13 bases between. The CDR3 loop spans 12 amino acids. The CDR3: CASSSMLTDLHF. The CDR3 DNA reads TGTGCCAGCAGTTCCATGTTAACGGACCTCCACTTT.

This clonotype was detected only once. This chain joins TRBV5-1 and TRBJ2-1, with D uncertain. V lost 4 bases and J lost 7, with 12 bases in between. The CDR3 is 13 residues long. Germline V gene data show CDR1 as SGHRS and CDR2 as YFSETQ. The CDR3 protein is CASSPFSRNEQFF. The CDR3 DNA follows: TGCGCCAGCAGCCCTTTCAGTAGAAATGAGCAGTTCTTC.

As to this clonotype: A much more abundant neighbour one base away suggests this may be a read error. J is TRBJ2-7 and V is TRBV29-1; D call uncertain. This CDR3 is 11 amino acids long. The V end was cut by 4 bases, the J end by 6 bases, with 10 bases between. Germline values: CDR1 SQVTM, CDR2 ANQGSEA. CDR3: CSVGGPREQYF. The CDR3 DNA sequence: TGCAGCGTTGGAGGACCTCGCGAGCAGTACTTC.

In its sample, this clonotype was seen many times. CDR3 bases: TGTGCCATCAGTGCAGGGGGTAACACCGGGGAGCTGTTTTTT. It codes for CAISAGGNTGELFF. The chain uses TRBV10-3 and TRBJ2-2; 7 bases fit TRBD1. The CDR3 is made up of 14 amino acids. The trim removed 4 bases at V and 2 bases at J, leaving 1 base unmatched. Germline loops: CDR1 ENHRY, CDR2 SYGVKD.

The chain joins TRBV28 to TRBJ1-2, with a possible D match to TRBD1 (5 bases). Per germline, CDR1 MDHEN and CDR2 SYDVKM. V lost 5 bases and J 3 bases, leaving 16 bases between the germline ends. The CDR3 has 15 residues. CDR3 in amino acids: CASSPPEDSYYGYTF. In DNA, the CDR3 is TGTGCCAGCAGTCCCCCTGAAGACAGTTACTATGGCTACACCTTC.